Below are 6 T cell receptor beta chains sequenced from a single sample in a study of PD-1 blockade in classical Hodgkin lymphoma. Assay: immunoSEQ multiplex PCR; the TCRdb copy retains only in-frame clones and omits some. This sample has about 97,000 clones, with around nine tenths found just once. Each patient relapsed following autologous stem cell transplantation, and prior brentuximab vedotin exposure differed. Sequencing used peripheral blood mononuclear cells (PBMCs), obtained before the second cycle of nivolumab. Receptors originate from a human donor with classical Hodgkin lymphoma.

J is TRBJ1-3 and V is TRBV9, with D uncertain. The CDR3 is made up of 17 amino acids. From germline, CDR1 is SGDLS and CDR2 YYNGEE. V dropped 1 base and J dropped 2 bases, with 16 bases sitting between them. The CDR3, as DNA: TGTGCCAGCAGCGTATCGAATGGGTGGGTAGCTGGAAACACCATATATTTT. It codes for CASSVSNGWVAGNTIYF.

The chain joins TRBV5-1 to TRBJ2-7; TRBD2 matches 12 bases. The germline V gene has CDR1 SGHRS and CDR2 YFSETQ. Trimming cost V 4 bases and J 4 bases; bases outside gene matches: 3. The CDR3 is made up of 14 amino acids. Written as DNA, the CDR3 is TGCGCCAGCAGCCTAGCGGGGGGGCAATACGAGCAGTACTTC. Protein sequence: CASSLAGGQYEQYF.

The chain employs TRBV6-1 and TRBJ2-3; TRBD1 is a possible D gene (6 bases). The CDR3 is 15 residues long. With 5 bases removed from V and 5 bases from J, the gap between germline ends came to 17 bases. The germline gives CDR1 MNHNS, CDR2 SASEGT. In DNA form, the CDR3 reads TGTGCCAGCAGTCACAGGGAATTGGTGCGAGATACGCAGTATTTT. Amino acids: CASSHRELVRDTQYF.

The chain uses TRBV5-6 and TRBJ1-2, with no clear D. Germline loops: CDR1 SGHDT, CDR2 YYEEEE. The CDR3 has 11 residues. With 0 bases removed from V and 8 bases from J, the gap between germline ends came to 5 bases. The CDR3 nucleotides read TGTGCCAGCAGCTTGGGATACGGCTACACCTTC. Its protein product is CASSLGYGYTF.

The chain recombines TRBV7-2 with TRBJ2-3; 8 bases are a match to TRBD2. CDR1 and CDR2 from the germline V gene are SGHTA and FQGNSA. J was trimmed by 0 bases and V by 1 base; bases with no gene match: 9. This CDR3 has 18 residues. Written as DNA, the CDR3 is TGTGCCAGCAGCTTAGTCTTCCTAGCGGGCACTAGCACAGATACGCAGTATTTT. Translating it yields CASSLVFLAGTSTDTQYF.

The V call is TRBV20-1, the J call TRBJ2-5; a possible D gene is TRBD2 (7 bases). In germline, CDR1 is DFQATT, CDR2 SNEGSKA (reference sequence). CDR3 length: 11 residues. V was pared by 4 bases and J by 9 bases, with 12 bases between. CDR3 in amino acids: CSAKGGAPQYF. In DNA form, the CDR3 reads TGCAGTGCTAAAGGGGGGGCCCCCCAGTACTTC.